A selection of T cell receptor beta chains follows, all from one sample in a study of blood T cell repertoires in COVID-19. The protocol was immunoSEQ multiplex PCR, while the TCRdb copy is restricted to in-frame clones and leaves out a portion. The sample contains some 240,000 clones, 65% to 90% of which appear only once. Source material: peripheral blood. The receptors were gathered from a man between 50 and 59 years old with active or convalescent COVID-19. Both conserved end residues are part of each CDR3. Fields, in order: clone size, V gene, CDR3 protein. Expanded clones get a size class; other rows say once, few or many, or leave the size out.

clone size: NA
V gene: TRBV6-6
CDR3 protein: CASSFGRSRTDTQYF

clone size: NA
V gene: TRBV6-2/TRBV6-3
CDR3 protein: CASSTSETDTQYF

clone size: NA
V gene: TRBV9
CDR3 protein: CASSVDSSGNTIYF

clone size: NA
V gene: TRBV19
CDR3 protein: CASRGQFDSPLHF

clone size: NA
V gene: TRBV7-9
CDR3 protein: CASSLVTAGANVLTF

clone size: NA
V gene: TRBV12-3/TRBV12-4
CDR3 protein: CASSPGQHNEQFF

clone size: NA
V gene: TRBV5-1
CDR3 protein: CASSLGQGEIVYTF

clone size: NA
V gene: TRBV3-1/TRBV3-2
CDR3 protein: CASSQPRGTPFTGELFF

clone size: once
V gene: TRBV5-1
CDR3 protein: CASSLSLADGTGELFF

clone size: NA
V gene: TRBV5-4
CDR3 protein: CASSLESWREGPHDEQYF

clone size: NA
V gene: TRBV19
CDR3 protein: CASSIVPGGLQPQHF

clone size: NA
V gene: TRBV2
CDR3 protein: CASSAQGTSNQPQHF

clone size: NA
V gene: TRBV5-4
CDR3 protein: CASSFTGTGVKETQYF

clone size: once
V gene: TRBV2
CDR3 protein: CASVDLNNSPLHF

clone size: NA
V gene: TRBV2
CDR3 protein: CASRFRGLKVDEQFF

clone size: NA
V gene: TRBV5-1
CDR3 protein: CASSLDGTSGRYEQFF

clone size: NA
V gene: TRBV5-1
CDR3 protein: CASSGGQVLWETFF

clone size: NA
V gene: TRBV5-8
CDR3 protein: CASSPDRGNNEQFF

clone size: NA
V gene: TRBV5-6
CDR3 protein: CASSLSGGRTEAFF

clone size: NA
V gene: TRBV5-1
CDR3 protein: CASSLDSSNQPQHF

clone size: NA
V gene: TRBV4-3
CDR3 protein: CASSQVLAGSTDTQYF

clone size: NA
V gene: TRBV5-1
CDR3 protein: CASSLGDSQETQYF

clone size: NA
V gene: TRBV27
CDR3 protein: CASSTRTATNEKLFF

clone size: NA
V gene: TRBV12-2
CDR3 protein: CASRLTPQLAGGPPDTQYF

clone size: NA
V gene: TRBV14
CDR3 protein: CASSPLWNTEAFF

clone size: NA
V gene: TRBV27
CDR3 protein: CASSPRDSYNQPQHF

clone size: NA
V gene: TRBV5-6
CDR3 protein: CASSLAVTGGYGYTF

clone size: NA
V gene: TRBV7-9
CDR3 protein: CASSLTSGGPDTLF

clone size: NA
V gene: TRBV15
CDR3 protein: CATSPDRAGTPFGGTDSNQPQHF